The 29 T cell receptor beta chains presented below share a single source sample, sequenced in a study of persistence of HIV-infected CD4 T cells (dated by TCRdb to 2020 to 2021). This specimen's treatment or condition label, interpreted: suppressive antiretroviral therapy. Cells were stimulated with lysates of CMV-infected fibroblasts at roughly 10 ug/mL. Sorting of responding CD4+ T cells was based on upregulation of both CD40 ligand and CD69. The immunoSEQ hsTCRB assay version 4 in survey mode was used to sequence TCRbeta repertoires from genomic DNA. TCRdb re-hosts the immuneACCESS table, in-frame sequences only. Its copies lack some clones; in the studies checked, an unresolved V gene accounts for under half of them, and the cause for the rest is not known. The sample includes 15,000 to 25,000 clones, with around 78% observed a single time. 6.8% of the sample is taken by the ten largest. Their target antigens are unknown.

The material sequenced was CD4+ T cells sorted from PBMCs after approximately 20-hour stimulation, taken from a patient who received antiretroviral therapy. In light of the paper, this sample's cell subset or site label describes: CD40L+CD69+ CD4 T cells responding to CMV lysate. The origin of the receptors is an adult man with HIV who was CMV-seropositive.

Here the CDR3 reads CASSPFDRHYGYTF. CDR3 coding DNA: TGCGCCAGCAGTCCTTTTGACAGGCACTATGGCTACACCTTC. The chain is built from TRBV10-2 and TRBJ1-2, with D perhaps TRBD1 (6 bases). Trimming pared 5 bases from V and 3 bases from J, leaving 13 bases between. The CDR3 has 14 amino acids. The germline gives CDR1 WSHSY, CDR2 SAAADI.

This chain links TRBV6-1 with TRBJ2-1, with TRBD2 matching 7 bases. CDR3 size: 18 residues. The V and J ends lost 4 bases and 0 bases, in that order; junction bases with no gene match: 12. CDR1 is MNHNS and CDR2 is SASEGT in the germline V gene. CDR3 in amino acids: CASSARGFSGGSYNEQFF. CDR3 DNA: TGTGCCAGCAGTGCTCGTGGATTCTCGGGGGGCTCCTACAATGAGCAGTTCTTC.

The genes are TRBV7-9 and TRBJ1-4; D not resolved. Germline V CDR1 and CDR2: SEHNR, FQNEAQ (reference sequence). The CDR3 is made up of 13 amino acids. Trimming left V 1 base short and J 8 bases short, with 8 bases between. The CDR3 spells CASSLGEHEKLFF. CDR3 nucleotide sequence: TGTGCCAGCAGCTTAGGGGAGCACGAAAAACTGTTTTTT.

Comment on this clone: Other DNA sequences of this sample code for an identical CDR3. The rearrangement uses TRBV9 and TRBJ1-1; D gene uncertain. CDR1 is SGDLS and CDR2 is YYNGEE in the germline V gene. The CDR3 length is 13 residues. V shed 2 bases and J shed 0 bases, with 5 bases lying between them. CDR3: CASSVLVNTEAFF. The CDR3 bases are TGTGCCAGCAGCGTTCTTGTGAACACTGAAGCTTTCTTT.

Remarks on this clone: Its ends do not fully match the called genes, so a read error is possible. The genes are TRBV6-6 and TRBJ2-1, with D tentatively TRBD2 (6 bases). Germline V gene lookup returns CDR1 MNHNY and CDR2 SVGAGI (reference sequence). The length of the CDR3 is 15 residues. CDR3 nucleotide sequence: TGTGCTAGCAGCCAAGGGGACTCCCCGGGGAATGAGCAGTTCTTC. This codes for CASSQGDSPGNEQFF.

The rearrangement uses TRBV3-1 (or the pseudogene TRBV3-2) and TRBJ2-2; the D is unclear. The CDR3 extends over 13 amino acids. The germline CDR1 and CDR2 sequences are LGHDT and YNNKEL (reference sequence). Deletions cut 1 base from V and 6 bases from J, with 6 bases between. The CDR3 region is CASSQGNPGELFF. In DNA form, the CDR3 reads TGTGCCAGCAGCCAAGGTAACCCCGGGGAGCTGTTTTTT.

Concerning this clone itself: Other nucleotide sequences from this sample produce the same CDR3. The chain couples TRBV6-5 to TRBJ1-3; D not resolved. The CDR3 has 13 residues. V lost 6 bases to trimming and J lost 2 bases, with 8 bases between them. Germline V lookup: CDR1 MNHEY, CDR2 SVGAGI. In nucleotides, the CDR3 is TGTGCCAGCAGGGTTCCAGCTGGAAACACCATATATTTT. This gives the protein CASRVPAGNTIYF.

The chain uses TRBV7-2 and TRBJ1-3, with a weak D call TRBD1 (5 bases). Trimming shortened V by 1 base and J by 4 bases, and 5 bases separated the two germline ends. This CDR3 comprises 13 residues. CDR1 SGHTA and CDR2 FQGNSA come from the germline V gene. The CDR3 nucleotides are TGTGCCAGCAGCTTAGGGGGCGGAAACACCATATATTTT. This encodes CASSLGGGNTIYF.

The chain combines TRBV5-1 with TRBJ2-3, with D perhaps matching TRBD1 or TRBD2 (7 bases each). Germline CDR1 and CDR2: SGHRS and YFSETQ. V was clipped by 2 bases and J by 3 bases, with 19 bases between them. The CDR3 runs 17 residues. The CDR3 DNA reads TGCGCCAGCAGCTTAAACCCGCCAGGGGGGGGAACAGATACGCAGTATTTT. Translating it yields CASSLNPPGGGTDTQYF.

This clone qualifies as medium-sized. V and J are TRBV29-1 and TRBJ1-1; 12 bases line up with TRBD1. The V and J ends lost 6 bases and 1 base, in that order; junction bases with no gene match: 0. Per the germline V gene, CDR1 is SQVTM and CDR2 is ANQGSEA. The CDR3 loop spans 13 amino acids. CDR3 sequence reads: CSVGQGANTEAFF. In DNA, the CDR3 is TGCAGCGTGGGACAGGGGGCGAACACTGAAGCTTTCTTT.

The rearrangement joins TRBV28 to TRBJ1-1, with no clear D. Germline CDR1 MDHEN, CDR2 SYDVKM. The CDR3 extends over 14 amino acids. V dropped 3 bases and J dropped 0 bases, with 8 bases sitting between them. CDR3 DNA: TGTGCCAGCAGTTTGGATTGGGTGAACACTGAAGCTTTCTTT. Amino acids: CASSLDWVNTEAFF.

The chain links TRBV18 to TRBJ1-4; 8 bases map to TRBD1. Losses at the gene ends were 5 bases for V and 11 bases for J; bases not matched to a gene: 13. There are 15 residues in the CDR3. Germline V gene sequence: CDR1 KGHSH, CDR2 LQKENI. The CDR3: CASSTTAGGKEKLFF. The CDR3 DNA reads as TGTGCCAGCTCAACAACAGCAGGGGGCAAGGAGAAACTGTTTTTT.

This chain uses TRBV6-5 with TRBJ2-1; a weak D match, TRBD2 (6 bases). V dropped 4 bases and J dropped 5 bases, with 15 bases sitting between them. This CDR3 spans 15 amino acids. The germline V gene encodes CDR1 MNHEY and CDR2 SVGAGI. CDR3 in amino acids: CASSSWGLPHNEQFF. The CDR3 nucleotides read TGTGCCAGCAGTTCCTGGGGACTCCCTCACAATGAGCAGTTCTTC.

The chain is built from TRBV19 and TRBJ2-2; the D gene is possibly TRBD2 (6 bases). Germline-derived CDR1 and CDR2 are LNHDA and SQIVND (reference sequence). The germline V and J ends were trimmed by 7 bases and 4 bases, with 22 bases remaining between them. The CDR3 is made up of 17 amino acids. The CDR3 here is CASTHQEGREATGELFF. In nucleotides, the CDR3 is TGTGCCAGTACCCATCAGGAGGGCAGGGAGGCCACCGGGGAGCTGTTTTTT.

This clone was detected once. This rearrangement joins TRBV25-1 to TRBJ1-1; possibly TRBD1 for D (5 bases). The ends were cut back, 4 bases at V and 10 bases at J, with 16 bases in the middle. The germline V gene has CDR1 MGHDK and CDR2 SYGVNS. This CDR3 comprises 13 residues. CDR3 protein: CASSGGPGNGAFF. The CDR3 coding sequence is TGTGCCAGCAGTGGGGGCCCGGGCAATGGAGCTTTCTTT. Full variable domain (outside the CDR3, taken from reference TRBV25-1 and TRBJ1-1): EADIYQTPRYLVIGTGKKITLECSQTMGHDKMYWYQQDPGMELHLIHYSYGVNSTEKGDLSSESTVSRIRTEHFPLTLESARPSHTSQYLCASSGGPGNGAFFGQGTRLTVV.

The rearrangement links TRBV5-1 to TRBJ2-3; 9 nucleotides align to TRBD1. Germline CDR1 reads SGHRS; CDR2 reads YFSETQ. After removal of 3 bases from V and 6 bases from J, the junction contained 5 bases not matched to a gene. This CDR3 contains 14 residues. CDR3 amino acids: CASSSDRGKDTQYF. CDR3 nucleotides: TGCGCCAGCAGCTCGGACAGGGGAAAGGATACGCAGTATTTT.

The chain carries TRBV3-1 (or the pseudogene TRBV3-2) and TRBJ1-1; weak D call: TRBD1 (6 bases). CDR1 LGHDT and CDR2 YNNKEL come from the germline V gene (reference sequence). V was shortened by 2 bases and J by 3 bases, with 13 bases between the two germline ends. This CDR3 spans 15 amino acids. The CDR3 spells CASSQMLGADTEAFF. In nucleotides, the CDR3 is TGTGCCAGCAGCCAAATGTTGGGGGCGGACACTGAAGCTTTCTTT.

This clone was observed a single time. At one of its ends the junction is not consistent with the germline gene, which may arise from a read error. This chain joins TRBV7-9 and TRBJ2-3; TRBD2 agrees at 7 bases. Germline CDR1 is SEHNR and CDR2 is FQNEAQ (reference sequence). CDR3 size: 15 residues. The CDR3 sequence: CASSLAVSATDTQYF. As DNA, the CDR3 is TGTGCCAGCAGCCTAGCGGTCTCTGCCACAGATACGCAGTATTTT.

The chain recombines TRBV6-2 or TRBV6-3 with TRBJ2-1; 8 bases map to TRBD2. CDR3 length: 15 amino acids. The V segment lost 4 bases and the J segment 9 bases; nucleotides outside the gene matches: 11. Per the germline V gene, CDR1 is MNHEY and CDR2 is SVGEGT. The CDR3 DNA reads TGTGCCAGCAGTTCCTACCCCGGGACTAGGGGTGAGCAGTTCTTC. Protein sequence: CASSSYPGTRGEQFF.

This chain uses TRBV12-3 or TRBV12-4 with TRBJ1-1; D uncertain. CDR3 length: 12 residues. With 7 bases removed from V and 3 bases from J, the gap between germline ends came to 9 bases. CDR3 in DNA: TGTGCCAGCACCGACTTTGACACTGAAGCTTTCTTT. Its protein product is CASTDFDTEAFF.

The rearrangement uses TRBV5-4 and TRBJ2-4; TRBD1 might be the D (5 bases). CDR1 is SGHNT and CDR2 is YYREEE in the germline V gene (reference sequence). CDR3 length: 15 amino acids. V lost 4 bases and J 1 base, leaving 12 bases between the germline ends. This chain's CDR3 is CASSPESGAKNIQYF. The DNA of the CDR3 is TGTGCCAGCAGCCCGGAGTCAGGGGCCAAAAACATTCAGTACTTC.

The chain uses TRBV6-2 or TRBV6-3 and TRBJ2-1; TRBD1 matches at 8 bases. The V gene's germline CDR1 is MNHEY and CDR2 SVGEGT. V dropped 0 bases and J dropped 0; count of bases not matched to a gene: 10. The length of the CDR3 is 19 residues. The CDR3 nucleotides read TGTGCCAGCAGTTACTCGAGGGGGACAGGCCGGAGCTCCTACAATGAGCAGTTCTTC. It specifies CASSYSRGTGRSSYNEQFF.

CDR3 DNA: TGTGCCAGTAGTACAGACCTACAGAGCTCCTACGAGCAGTACTTC. Encoded protein: CASSTDLQSSYEQYF. V gene TRBV19 combines with J gene TRBJ2-7; D unclear. This CDR3 is built from 15 residues. V was shortened by 4 bases and J by 0 bases, with 13 bases between the two germline ends. CDR1 and CDR2 (germline): LNHDA, SQIVND (reference sequence).

The chain uses TRBV27 and TRBJ2-1; perhaps TRBD1 as D (6 bases). Trimming took off 6 bases at V and 2 bases at J, with 14 bases between the two ends. The CDR3 extends over 15 amino acids. The germline gives CDR1 MNHEY, CDR2 SMNVEV (reference sequence). The CDR3 reads CASRADRSTYNEQFF. The CDR3 DNA follows: TGTGCCAGCAGGGCAGACAGGTCAACCTACAATGAGCAGTTCTTC.

The chain employs TRBV7-6 and TRBJ1-5; D is undetermined. This CDR3 is 13 amino acids long. The germline CDR1 and CDR2 sequences are SGHVS and FNYEAQ. The V gene lost 3 bases and the J gene lost 0 bases, with 3 bases spanning the gap. In nucleotides, the CDR3 is TGTGCCAGCAGCTTTAATAGCAATCAGCCCCAGCATTTT. Protein product: CASSFNSNQPQHF.

The chain employs TRBV18 and TRBJ1-1, with 7 positions matching TRBD1. CDR1 is KGHSH and CDR2 is LQKENI in the germline V gene. The CDR3 contains 13 residues. V lost 2 bases, J lost 7 bases, and 4 bases stayed unmatched. The CDR3 DNA follows: TGTGCCAGCTCACCATATGGACAGGTTGAAGCTTTCTTT. Protein sequence: CASSPYGQVEAFF.

The chain couples TRBV18 to TRBJ1-1; D is possibly TRBD1 (5 bases). Germline CDR1 and CDR2: KGHSH and LQKENI. Trimming left V 4 bases short and J 1 base short, with 13 bases between. This CDR3 is 15 amino acids long. CDR3 in amino acids: CASSRSRDANTEAFF. The CDR3 nucleotides are TGTGCCAGCTCACGATCCCGGGACGCGAACACTGAAGCTTTCTTT.

The chain recombines TRBV2 with TRBJ1-5; D is unclear. This CDR3 has 14 amino acids. V lost 5 bases to trimming and J lost 6 bases, with 14 bases between them. CDR1 SNHLY and CDR2 FYNNEI come from the germline V gene. CDR3 protein: CASSPLGTRQPQHF. For the CDR3, the DNA is TGTGCCAGCAGTCCGCTGGGTACACGTCAGCCCCAGCATTTT. Using reference TRBV2 and TRBJ1-5 for the parts outside the CDR3, the full variable domain is EPEVTQTPSHQVTQMGQEVILRCVPISNHLYFYWYRQILGQKVEFLVSFYNNEISEKSEIFDDQFSVERPDGSNFTLKIRSTKLEDSAMYFCASSPLGTRQPQHFGDGTRLSIL.

The CDR3 protein is CASTLMDSPYGYTF. The CDR3 DNA reads TGCGCCAGCACCCTCATGGACAGCCCCTATGGCTACACCTTC. The chain employs TRBV5-1 and TRBJ1-2; possible D gene TRBD1, 6 bases. V lost 6 bases and J 4 bases, leaving 16 bases between the germline ends. CDR1 and CDR2 from the germline V gene are SGHRS and YFSETQ. The CDR3 is made up of 14 amino acids.